Presented here are 28 T cell receptor beta chains from one specimen sequenced in a study of OX40 agonist ivuxolimab in advanced cancers. Some clones are missing from TCRdb's copy, which holds only in-frame ones; the method was immunoSEQ multiplex PCR. The table records around 56,000 clones, roughly 83% of them present only once. The sample was CD4+ or CD8+ T cells sorted from blood, taken in a trial of the OX40 agonist ivuxolimab. The receptors originated from an adult with an advanced solid tumor such as melanoma, head and neck, liver or kidney cancer.

The chain links TRBV5-1 to TRBJ2-2; 10 bases are a match to TRBD2. The length of the CDR3 is 15 residues. The germline V gene encodes CDR1 SGHRS and CDR2 YFSETQ. Unmatched junction bases numbered 3, after V lost 5 bases and J lost 2 bases. For the CDR3, the DNA is TGCGCCAGCAGTCTAGCGGGGGAAAACACCGGGGAGCTGTTTTTT. Encoded protein: CASSLAGENTGELFF.

This chain links TRBV5-1 with TRBJ1-3; D may be TRBD1 (6 bases). CDR1 is SGHRS, CDR2 YFSETQ, per germline. The CDR3 covers 17 residues. The V gene lost 0 bases and the J gene lost 4 bases, with 17 bases spanning the gap. This CDR3 reads CASSLAGQGMRGNTIYF. In DNA form, the CDR3 reads TGCGCCAGCAGCTTGGCCGGGCAGGGGATGAGAGGAAACACCATATATTTT.

The chain carries TRBV28 and TRBJ1-5; D remains unclear. The CDR3 spans 17 residues. V lost 2 bases, J lost 0 bases, and 14 bases lay in between. CDR1 and CDR2 (germline): MDHEN, SYDVKM. The DNA of the CDR3 is TGTGCCAGCAGTTTAGAGCGGAGTCAGAATAGCAATCAGCCCCAGCATTTT. This codes for CASSLERSQNSNQPQHF. Filled out from reference TRBV28 and TRBJ1-5, the complete variable domain reads DVKVTQSSRYLVKRTGEKVFLECVQDMDHENMFWYRQDPGLGLRLIYFSYDVKMKEKGDIPEGYSVSREKKERFSLILESASTNQTSMYLCASSLERSQNSNQPQHFGDGTRLSIL.

V is TRBV5-4 and J is TRBJ1-2, with a tentative D call TRBD1 (5 bases). V shed 6 bases and J shed 7 bases, with 16 bases lying between them. This CDR3 has 13 residues. Germline values: CDR1 SGHNT, CDR2 YYREEE (reference sequence). CDR3 bases: TGTGCCAGCAACTTTTTGTTTGGGGGTGGCTACACCTTC. Its protein product is CASNFLFGGGYTF.

This clone was observed a few times. V and J are TRBV27 and TRBJ2-7; 15 bases line up with TRBD2. Germline trimming cut 6 bases from V and 3 bases from J; bases unmatched to any gene: 0. This CDR3 contains 14 residues. Per germline, CDR1 MNHEY and CDR2 SMNVEV (reference sequence). This chain's CDR3 is CASRGLAGGYEQYF. For the CDR3, the DNA is TGTGCCAGCAGGGGACTAGCGGGAGGCTACGAGCAGTACTTC.

The V and J genes are TRBV6-5 and TRBJ2-7, with 9 bases matching TRBD2. CDR1 is MNHEY and CDR2 is SVGAGI in the germline V gene. V lost 2 bases to trimming and J lost 4 bases; unmatched junction nucleotides: 6. This CDR3 region has 15 residues. This CDR3 reads CASSYRIAGAYEQYF. The CDR3 DNA reads as TGTGCCAGCAGTTACCGAATAGCGGGAGCGTACGAGCAGTACTTC.

The rearrangement links TRBV7-3 to TRBJ2-1; D not resolved. Germline CDR1 SGHTA, CDR2 FQGTGA. CDR3 length: 12 amino acids. V lost 2 bases to trimming and J lost 7 bases, with 6 bases between them. The CDR3 sequence: CASSLVSNEQFF. CDR3 bases: TGTGCCAGCAGCTTAGTTAGTAATGAGCAGTTCTTC. The full variable domain, its missing parts supplied by reference TRBV7-3 and TRBJ2-1, is GAGVSQTPSNKVTEKGKYVELRCDPISGHTALYWYRQSLGQGPEFLIYFQGTGAADDSGLPNDRFFAVRPEGSVSTLKIQRTERGDSAVYLCASSLVSNEQFFGPGTRLTVL.

The gene calls are TRBV7-8 and TRBJ2-2; no clear D gene. V lost 1 base and J lost 2, with 8 bases in between. Germline V gene lookup returns CDR1 SGHVS and CDR2 FQNEAQ. This CDR3 is 15 amino acids long. The CDR3 region has the DNA TGTGCCAGCAGCTTAGGGGATGCTAACACCGGGGAGCTGTTTTTT. This sequence encodes CASSLGDANTGELFF.

J is TRBJ1-5 and V is TRBV5-8, with D possibly matching TRBD1 (5 bases). Per the germline V gene, CDR1 is SGHTS and CDR2 is YDEGEE. CDR3 length equals 12 residues. V lost 2 bases, J lost 11 bases, and 11 bases lay in between. The CDR3 DNA sequence: TGTGCCAGCAGCTTTCCCAGGGCGGCCCAGCATTTT. Protein sequence: CASSFPRAAQHF.

V gene TRBV11-3 combines with J gene TRBJ2-7; 7 bases are shared with TRBD2. The CDR3 extends over 17 amino acids. Germline CDR1 SGHNT, CDR2 YENEEA. The J segment lost 2 bases and the V segment lost 2 bases, leaving 12 bases of the junction unmatched. The CDR3 coding sequence is TGTGCCAGCAGCTTACAGGGTCTAGCGGCCGATGCCTACGAGCAGTACTTC. This encodes CASSLQGLAADAYEQYF.

The chain links TRBV27 to TRBJ2-3, with TRBD2 matching 12 bases. CDR3 length: 17 residues. Germline V gene data show CDR1 as MNHEY and CDR2 as SMNVEV (reference sequence). V lost 6 bases and J lost 5; bases outside the gene matches: 12. The CDR3 DNA sequence: TGTGCCAGCAGCCCGACTAGCGGGAGCCCCCTAGGAGATACGCAGTATTTT. Protein sequence: CASSPTSGSPLGDTQYF.

The J gene is TRBJ1-3, the V gene TRBV5-1; 7 positions agree with TRBD1. Per the germline V gene, CDR1 is SGHRS and CDR2 is YFSETQ. Trimming at V came to 4 bases and at J to 4 bases, leaving 5 bases not matched to a gene. This CDR3 comprises 14 residues. The CDR3 loop is CASSRDREGNTIYF. The CDR3 bases are TGCGCCAGCAGCCGAGACAGGGAAGGAAACACCATATATTTT.

The gene calls are TRBV10-2 and TRBJ2-2, with TRBD2 matching over 15 bases. J gave up 4 bases and V 2 bases, and 2 bases lay outside the gene matches. Germline V CDR1 and CDR2: WSHSY, SAAADI. This CDR3 is 17 amino acids long. CDR3 in amino acids: CASSEGLAGGLTGELFF. DNA of the CDR3: TGCGCCAGCAGTGAGGGACTAGCGGGGGGGCTCACCGGGGAGCTGTTTTTT.

The chain combines TRBV9 with TRBJ2-3; D is unclear. The germline gives CDR1 SGDLS, CDR2 YYNGEE. The CDR3 extends over 18 amino acids. Trimming took off 0 bases at V and 0 bases at J, with 17 bases between the two ends. This CDR3 reads CASSVDSLRRASTDTQYF. Here the CDR3 DNA reads TGTGCCAGCAGCGTAGATAGTCTTAGACGGGCGAGCACAGATACGCAGTATTTT.

V and J are TRBV2 and TRBJ2-7, with 7 nucleotides matching TRBD2. CDR3 length: 14 amino acids. The germline CDR1 and CDR2 sequences are SNHLY and FYNNEI. J was trimmed by 1 base and V by 4 bases; bases with no gene match: 4. CDR3 nucleotide sequence: TGTGCCAGCAGTGGAATTAGCGGGTCCTACGAGCAGTACTTC. Translation: CASSGISGSYEQYF.

The CDR3 DNA is TGTGCCAGCAGCTTAGCGGCAGGGGGTAATGGCTACACCTTC. Its translation: CASSLAAGGNGYTF. The gene calls are TRBV11-3 and TRBJ1-2; 7 bases are a match to TRBD1. This CDR3 region has 14 residues. V dropped 1 base and J dropped 6; count of bases not matched to a gene: 5. The germline CDR1 and CDR2 sequences are SGHNT and YENEEA.

The CDR3 protein is CASKGQGQQYF. DNA for the CDR3: TGTGCCAGCAAAGGACAGGGCCAGCAGTACTTC. This rearrangement joins TRBV2 to TRBJ2-7; TRBD1 matches 8 bases. CDR3 length: 11 amino acids. Germline V CDR1 and CDR2: SNHLY, FYNNEI. Unmatched junction bases numbered 4, after V lost 7 bases and J lost 8 bases.

The chain has TRBV27 and TRBJ2-7; weak D call: TRBD2 (5 bases). The germline gives CDR1 MNHEY, CDR2 SMNVEV (reference sequence). There are 14 residues in the CDR3. V was trimmed by 8 bases and J by 3 bases, leaving 17 bases between them. Here the CDR3 reads CASSPGNSHYEQYF. The CDR3 DNA reads TGTGCCAGCTCGCCGGGGAATAGTCACTACGAGCAGTACTTC.

V is TRBV2 and J is TRBJ1-2, with 8 bases fitting TRBD1. With 6 bases clipped from V and 2 bases from J, the junction kept 8 bases outside the gene matches. CDR3 length equals 15 residues. Germline V gene lookup returns CDR1 SNHLY and CDR2 FYNNEI. CDR3 protein: CASSRRDRRNYGYTF. CDR3 DNA: TGTGCCAGCAGCCGCAGGGACAGGCGAAACTATGGCTACACCTTC.

This clone was detected only a few times. The chain links TRBV19 to TRBJ2-5; D unclear. Deletions cut 10 bases from V and 1 base from J, with 19 bases between. Germline lookup yields CDR1 LNHDA and CDR2 SQIVND (reference sequence). This CDR3 region has 15 residues. The DNA for the CDR3 is TGTGCCACCCAGGACCAGGCGGAAGCCCAAGAGACCCAGTACTTC. This codes for CATQDQAEAQETQYF.

The genes are TRBV5-4 and TRBJ1-1; TRBD1 agrees at 7 bases. The CDR3 is 15 residues long. V gave up 5 bases and J gave up 1 base; unmatched junction bases: 8. CDR1 and CDR2 (germline): SGHNT, YYREEE (reference sequence). CDR3 DNA sequence: TGTGCCAGCAGACCCGGGACAGCGGAGAACACTGAAGCTTTCTTT. Translating it yields CASRPGTAENTEAFF.

The CDR3 sequence: CAWSRQDRQAVQPQHF. The CDR3 DNA is TGTGCCTGGAGTCGTCAAGACAGGCAAGCGGTTCAGCCCCAGCATTTT. The gene calls are TRBV30 and TRBJ1-5; TRBD1 is a possible D gene (6 bases). The CDR3 loop spans 16 amino acids. Germline-derived CDR1 and CDR2 are GTSNPN and SVGIG (reference sequence). Trimming shortened V by 2 bases and J by 6 bases, and 20 bases separated the two germline ends.

V usage is TRBV6-6 and J usage is TRBJ1-1; weak D call: TRBD1 (6 bases). V lost 5 bases and J lost 1, with 11 bases in between. Germline V gene lookup returns CDR1 MNHNY and CDR2 SVGAGI (reference sequence). The CDR3 is made up of 14 amino acids. The CDR3 sequence: CASSRTGPNTEAFF. The CDR3 nucleotides are TGTGCCAGCAGTCGCACAGGGCCGAACACTGAAGCTTTCTTT.

This sequence joins TRBV2 and TRBJ1-1; possibly TRBD1 for D (5 bases). Per the germline V gene, CDR1 is SNHLY and CDR2 is FYNNEI. Trimming pared 6 bases from V and 3 bases from J, leaving 20 bases between. The CDR3 totals 16 residues. This CDR3 is CASSAGSLPGDTEAFF. CDR3 in DNA: TGTGCCAGCAGCGCCGGGAGCCTTCCGGGGGACACTGAAGCTTTCTTT. The full variable domain, completed using reference TRBV2 and TRBJ1-1, is EPEVTQTPSHQVTQMGQEVILRCVPISNHLYFYWYRQILGQKVEFLVSFYNNEISEKSEIFDDQFSVERPDGSNFTLKIRSTKLEDSAMYFCASSAGSLPGDTEAFFGQGTRLTVV.

The chain uses TRBV5-1 and TRBJ2-5, with D perhaps TRBD1 or TRBD2 (5 bases each). CDR1 and CDR2 from the germline V gene are SGHRS and YFSETQ. The CDR3 extends over 13 amino acids. Trimming removed 0 bases from V and 2 bases from J, with 5 bases in between. The chain's CDR3 is CASSLGGQETQYF. Here the CDR3 DNA reads TGCGCCAGCAGCTTGGGGGGGCAAGAGACCCAGTACTTC.

The CDR3 sequence: CASSLSSGSGQETQYF. The DNA of the CDR3 is TGTGCCAGCAGTTTATCAAGCGGGAGCGGGCAAGAGACCCAGTACTTC. V gene TRBV28 combines with J gene TRBJ2-5, with 8 bases matching TRBD2. Germline V gene sequence: CDR1 MDHEN, CDR2 SYDVKM. The V gene end was trimmed by 1 base and the J gene end by 2 bases; junction bases not matched to a gene: 6. CDR3 length: 16 residues.

The chain uses TRBV5-1 and TRBJ2-7; no firm D call. CDR3 size: 14 residues. The V and J ends lost 0 bases and 0 bases respectively, with 7 bases between them. Germline-derived CDR1 and CDR2 are SGHRS and YFSETQ. The DNA for the CDR3 is TGCGCCAGCAGCTTGGCCGACACCTCCTACGAGCAGTACTTC. Residues: CASSLADTSYEQYF.

As concerns this clone: The junction differs from germline at one of its ends, possibly a read error. The chain combines TRBV5-1 with TRBJ2-5; 11 bases map to TRBD2. The J call may be in error: the DNA end matches TRBJ2-7 better. The CDR3 has 21 amino acids. The germline gives CDR1 SGHRS, CDR2 YFSETQ. In DNA form, the CDR3 reads TGCGCCAGCAGCTTGAGCATTAAGGGGCGCCAACTAGCGGGAGTTTCCTCCGAGCAGTACTTC. It is translated as CASSLSIKGRQLAGVSSEQYF.